Shown below are 2 T cell receptor beta chains from a single sample sequenced in a study of shared clonotypes between healthy human individuals. Libraries were prepared by immunoSEQ multiplex PCR; TCRdb keeps only in-frame clonotypes and omits some of them. The repertoire holds fewer than 1.6 million clones, with 98% as singletons. Sequenced: naive CD4+ T cells sorted from blood. Subset meaning: CD45RA+ positively selected. Receptors were obtained from a young man in good health.

The rearrangement links TRBV12-5 to TRBJ1-2; 8 bases fit TRBD1. Germline V CDR1 and CDR2: LGHNT, FRNRAP. V shed 5 bases and J 4 bases; nucleotides not matched to a gene: 3. The CDR3 consists of 13 residues. In nucleotides, the CDR3 is TGTGCTAGTGGTGACAGGGGATCCTATGGCTACACCTTC. As protein: CASGDRGSYGYTF.

The chain carries TRBV28 and TRBJ2-7, with D tentatively TRBD2 (6 bases). CDR3 length equals 13 residues. Trimming took 5 bases from V and 7 from J, leaving 15 bases between them. Germline V gene sequence: CDR1 MDHEN, CDR2 SYDVKM. CDR3 bases: TGTGCCAGCAGTCTCGGAGGGCCTCGAGAGCAGTACTTC. Amino acids: CASSLGGPREQYF.